Each of the 22 T cell receptor beta chains below was sequenced from the same sample in a study of blood T cell repertoires in COVID-19. Sequencing was performed with immunoSEQ multiplex PCR; in TCRdb, only in-frame clones are kept and a portion is missing. The table includes 250,000 to 350,000 clones, around nine tenths detected once. Sequencing was carried out using PBMCs or T cells enriched from blood (not recorded which). These TCRs come from a woman aged 40 to 49 who had recovered from COVID-19.

This clone appeared a single time. The chain employs TRBV9 and TRBJ2-1, with 10 nucleotides matching TRBD2. Germline-derived CDR1 and CDR2 are SGDLS and YYNGEE. V lost 0 bases to trimming and J lost 3 bases; unmatched junction nucleotides: 9. The CDR3 is 18 amino acids. This CDR3 reads CASSVDKDLAGVYNEQFF. DNA of the CDR3: TGTGCCAGCAGCGTAGACAAGGATCTAGCGGGGGTCTACAATGAGCAGTTCTTC.

The chain is built from TRBV4-2 and TRBJ2-4, with D possibly being TRBD2 (6 bases). V was clipped by 1 base and J by 2 bases, with 9 bases between them. The CDR3 runs to 15 residues. Germline V gene data show CDR1 as LGHNA and CDR2 as YNFKEQ. The CDR3 here is CASSQAAGTKNIQYF. CDR3 bases: TGTGCCAGCAGCCAAGCGGCGGGGACCAAAAACATTCAGTACTTC.

The V gene is TRBV28, the J gene TRBJ1-2; D uncertain. The length of the CDR3 is 12 residues. Germline CDR1 MDHEN, CDR2 SYDVKM. The ends were cut back, 2 bases at V and 8 bases at J, with 9 bases in the middle. The DNA for the CDR3 is TGTGCCAGCAGTTTAGGGCAGCGGGGCTACACCTTC. Translating it yields CASSLGQRGYTF.

V and J are TRBV24-1 and TRBJ2-1; TRBD2 matches at 8 bases. V lost 4 bases, J lost 1 base, and 11 bases stayed unmatched. The CDR3 consists of 18 residues. Germline CDR1 and CDR2: KGHDR and SFDVKD. CDR3 in amino acids: CATSDSGTRIGSYNEQFF. The CDR3 bases are TGTGCCACCAGTGACTCCGGGACTAGAATCGGATCCTACAATGAGCAGTTCTTC.

The genes are TRBV7-2 and TRBJ1-2; 7 nucleotides line up with TRBD1. CDR1 SGHTA and CDR2 FQGNSA come from the germline V gene. After removal of 2 bases from V and 6 bases from J, the junction contained 6 bases not matched to a gene. The length of the CDR3 is 14 residues. CDR3 protein: CASSLMWDRDGYTF. CDR3 DNA sequence: TGTGCCAGCAGCTTAATGTGGGACAGAGATGGCTACACCTTC. Looking up the rest from reference TRBV7-2 and TRBJ1-2 gives the full variable domain: GAGVSQSPSNKVTEKGKDVELRCDPISGHTALYWYRQSLGQGLEFLIYFQGNSAPDKSGLPSDRFSAERTGGSVSTLTIQRTQQEDSAVYLCASSLMWDRDGYTFGSGTRLTVV.

The V gene is TRBV6-1, the J gene TRBJ1-6; D possibly corresponds to TRBD1 (5 bases). CDR1 MNHNS and CDR2 SASEGT come from the germline V gene. The ends were cut back, 1 base at V and 9 bases at J, with 10 bases in the middle. The CDR3 is 14 residues long. The chain's CDR3 is CASSEVGARSPLHF. For the CDR3, the DNA is TGTGCCAGCAGTGAAGTTGGGGCGCGTTCACCCCTCCACTTT.

The V and J genes are TRBV2 and TRBJ1-2; TRBD1 matches at 9 bases. This CDR3 comprises 14 residues. CDR1 is SNHLY, CDR2 FYNNEI, per germline. Trimming cost V 5 bases and J 6 bases; bases outside gene matches: 7. The CDR3 DNA is TGTGCCAGCAGTCAAACAGGGGGCGAGAATGGCTACACCTTC. Its protein product is CASSQTGGENGYTF.

V usage is TRBV9 and J usage is TRBJ2-1; 8 bases match TRBD2. This CDR3 contains 17 residues. Germline V lookup: CDR1 SGDLS, CDR2 YYNGEE. With V trimmed by 1 base and J by 0 bases, 6 bases remained unmatched. The CDR3 DNA reads TGTGCCAGCAGCGTAACTTCGGGAGGGAGCTCCTACAATGAGCAGTTCTTC. It is translated as CASSVTSGGSSYNEQFF.

The V call is TRBV20-1, the J call TRBJ2-5, with D tentatively TRBD2 (6 bases). Trimming cost V 3 bases and J 5 bases, with 16 bases left between them. Germline V gives CDR1 DFQATT, CDR2 SNEGSKA (reference sequence). The CDR3 has 14 residues. The CDR3 DNA is TGCAGTGCTAGTATCGGGGGAGATGGGGAGACCCAGTACTTC. Translating it yields CSASIGGDGETQYF.

The chain carries TRBV7-9 and TRBJ2-7; D is possibly TRBD2 (6 bases). CDR3 length: 16 amino acids. CDR1 and CDR2 (germline): SEHNR, FQNEAQ (reference sequence). With 9 bases removed from V and 1 base from J, the gap between germline ends came to 22 bases. CDR3 coding DNA: TGTGCCAGTAGCGGCGTAGGCGGGATCGTTTCCTACGAGCAGTACTTC. It yields the protein CASSGVGGIVSYEQYF. The whole variable domain, remainder taken from reference TRBV7-9 and TRBJ2-7, is DTGVSQNPRHKITKRGQNVTFRCDPISEHNRLYWYRQTLGQGPEFLTYFQNEAQLEKSRLLSDRFSAERPKGSFSTLEIQRTEQGDSAMYLCASSGVGGIVSYEQYFGPGTRLTVT.

V and J are TRBV27 and TRBJ2-5; D is perhaps TRBD2 (5 bases). The germline V gene has CDR1 MNHEY and CDR2 SMNVEV (reference sequence). The CDR3 has 15 amino acids. V gave up 1 base and J gave up 5 bases, with 14 bases separating them. The CDR3 loop is CASSLLGSPGETQYF. CDR3 DNA: TGTGCCAGCAGTTTATTGGGCAGCCCGGGGGAGACCCAGTACTTC.

The V and J genes are TRBV5-6 and TRBJ2-7; D is possibly TRBD1 (6 bases). The germline V and J ends were trimmed by 4 bases and 6 bases, with 8 bases remaining between them. Germline CDR1 is SGHDT and CDR2 is YYEEEE. The length of the CDR3 is 11 residues. The CDR3 here is CASSLGGEQYF. CDR3 bases: TGTGCCAGCAGCCTAGGGGGCGAGCAGTACTTC.

V and J are TRBV29-1 and TRBJ2-1; TRBD1 aligns across 10 bases. The CDR3 contains 13 residues. Germline CDR1 is SQVTM and CDR2 is ANQGSEA. After removal of 4 bases from V and 8 bases from J, the junction contained 5 bases not matched to a gene. In nucleotides, the CDR3 is TGCAGCGTTGTAAGGGACAGGGGCGATGAGCAGTTCTTC. This sequence encodes CSVVRDRGDEQFF.

This chain joins TRBV6-6 and TRBJ1-5; D is perhaps TRBD1 (5 bases). Trimming removed 6 bases at V and 0 bases at J, with 15 bases between. The CDR3 has 16 residues. Germline V gives CDR1 MNHNY, CDR2 SVGAGI (reference sequence). DNA for the CDR3: TGTGCCAGCAGAGAGAGACAGTTCAATAGCAATCAGCCCCAGCATTTT. It translates to CASRERQFNSNQPQHF.

The V call is TRBV6-6, the J call TRBJ1-5; TRBD1 aligns across 7 bases. This CDR3 contains 16 residues. The V and J ends lost 6 bases and 0 bases, in that order; junction bases with no gene match: 8. The germline V gene encodes CDR1 MNHNY and CDR2 SVGAGI (reference sequence). For the CDR3, the DNA is TGTGCCAGCAGGCGAACTACAGGGGATAGCAATCAGCCCCAGCATTTT. Protein product: CASRRTTGDSNQPQHF.

The V gene is TRBV4-1, the J gene TRBJ2-1; a weak D match, TRBD1 (6 bases). Deletions cut 7 bases from V and 12 bases from J, with 13 bases between. The germline gives CDR1 MGHRA, CDR2 YSYEKL. This CDR3 has 11 amino acids. CDR3 protein: CASKGGVGQFF. The CDR3 DNA sequence: TGCGCCAGCAAAGGGGGTGTTGGGCAGTTCTTC.

The table lists this clone with a count of one. This sequence joins TRBV24-1 and TRBJ1-5; 9 positions agree with TRBD1. Trimming at V came to 9 bases and at J to 7 bases, leaving 9 bases not matched to a gene. The V gene's germline CDR1 is KGHDR and CDR2 SFDVKD. This CDR3 is 14 amino acids long. The CDR3 coding sequence is TGTGCCACCCATTCTGGACAGGGGAACCAGCCCCAGCATTTT. Translating gives CATHSGQGNQPQHF.

The rearrangement uses TRBV28 and TRBJ2-5; TRBD1 matches at 10 bases. CDR1 is MDHEN, CDR2 SYDVKM, per germline. The CDR3 sequence is 15 residues long. V was pared by 4 bases and J by 3 bases, with 5 bases of the junction left unmatched. CDR3 residues: CASSSAGTGEETQYF. In nucleotides, the CDR3 is TGTGCCAGCAGTTCGGCCGGGACAGGGGAAGAGACCCAGTACTTC.

Only a few counts were recorded for this clone. The gene calls are TRBV6-4 and TRBJ2-1; 8 positions match TRBD1. J lost 10 bases, V lost 1 base, and 6 bases had no gene match. Germline assignment: CDR1 MRHNA and CDR2 SNTAGT. This CDR3 has 14 amino acids. The DNA for the CDR3 is TGTGCCAGCAGTGACTACGACAGGGGTGGCGAGCAGTTCTTC. It is translated as CASSDYDRGGEQFF.

V gene TRBV4-1 combines with J gene TRBJ2-1; 7 bases map to TRBD2. Trimming took 3 bases from V and 4 from J; bases not matched to a gene: 6. This CDR3 comprises 15 residues. Per the germline V gene, CDR1 is MGHRA and CDR2 is YSYEKL. CDR3 sequence: CASSQPGTTYNEQFF. DNA of the CDR3: TGCGCCAGCAGCCAGCCTGGGACTACTTACAATGAGCAGTTCTTC.

This chain uses TRBV28 with TRBJ1-2, with 7 positions matching TRBD1. Germline CDR1 MDHEN, CDR2 SYDVKM. The CDR3 has 14 residues. J gave up 4 bases and V 3 bases, and 5 bases lay outside the gene matches. Here the CDR3 reads CASSLDRLGYGYTF. CDR3 sequence (DNA): TGTGCCAGCAGTTTGGACAGGCTGGGCTATGGCTACACCTTC.

The chain uses TRBV3-1 (or the pseudogene TRBV3-2) and TRBJ1-2; TRBD1 aligns across 7 bases. V lost 0 bases, J lost 7 bases, and 11 bases stayed unmatched. This CDR3 has 16 residues. From germline, CDR1 is LGHDT and CDR2 YNNKEL (reference sequence). CDR3 residues: CASSQDRRAGGPGYTF. The CDR3 DNA is TGTGCCAGCAGCCAAGACAGGCGGGCAGGGGGGCCTGGCTACACCTTC.